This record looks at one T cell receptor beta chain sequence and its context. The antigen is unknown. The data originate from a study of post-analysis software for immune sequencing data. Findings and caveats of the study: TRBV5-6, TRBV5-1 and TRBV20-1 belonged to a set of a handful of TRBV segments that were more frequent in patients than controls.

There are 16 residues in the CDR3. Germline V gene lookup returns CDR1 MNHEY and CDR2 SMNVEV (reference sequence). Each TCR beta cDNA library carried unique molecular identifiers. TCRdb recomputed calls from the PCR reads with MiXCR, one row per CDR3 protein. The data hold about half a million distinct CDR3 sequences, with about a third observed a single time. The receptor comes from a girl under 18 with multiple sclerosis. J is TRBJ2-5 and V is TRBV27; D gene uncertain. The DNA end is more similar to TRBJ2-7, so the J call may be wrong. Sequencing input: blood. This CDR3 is CASSSINFGVPYEQYF. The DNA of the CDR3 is TGTGCCAGCAGTTCTATAAATTTTGGGGTTCCGTACGAGCAGTACTTC.